The 29 T cell receptor beta chains reported below all come from one sample, sequenced in a study of radiotherapy plus CTLA-4 blockade in lung cancer. The protocol was immunoSEQ multiplex PCR, while the TCRdb copy is restricted to in-frame clones and leaves out a portion. Of approximately 77,000 clones listed, about 78% are singletons. The sample consisted of peripheral blood, taken from a patient treated with radiotherapy plus ipilimumab. The receptor set was obtained from a human donor with non-small cell lung cancer whose response to radiotherapy plus ipilimumab could not be evaluated. Some clones in this sample may be carry-over from other donors' samples.

The chain couples TRBV5-1 to TRBJ1-4; D is possibly TRBD1 (6 bases). The CDR3 consists of 15 residues. The V and J ends lost 0 bases and 4 bases respectively, with 10 bases between them. CDR1 and CDR2 from the germline V gene are SGHRS and YFSETQ. This CDR3 reads CASSLDNRVNEKLFF. The DNA of the CDR3 is TGCGCCAGCAGCTTGGATAACAGGGTTAATGAAAAACTGTTTTTT.

The chain has TRBV5-1 and TRBJ2-1; 10 bases fit TRBD2. After removal of 1 base from V and 10 bases from J, the junction contained 11 bases not matched to a gene. CDR1 is SGHRS and CDR2 is YFSETQ in the germline V gene. CDR3 size: 16 residues. CDR3 protein: CASSLLAGAPLSEQFF. The CDR3 DNA reads TGCGCCAGCAGCTTGCTAGCGGGAGCCCCACTCTCGGAGCAGTTCTTC.

The chain carries TRBV18 and TRBJ2-3; D possibly corresponds to TRBD2 (5 bases). This CDR3 contains 14 residues. In germline, CDR1 is KGHSH, CDR2 LQKENI. V lost 1 base and J lost 4, with 9 bases in between. The CDR3 spells CASSPRSGADTQYF. CDR3 coding DNA: TGTGCCAGCTCACCACGTTCCGGGGCAGATACGCAGTATTTT.

V gene TRBV5-4 combines with J gene TRBJ2-4; a weak D match, TRBD1 (5 bases). The CDR3 contains 15 residues. The germline gives CDR1 SGHNT, CDR2 YYREEE (reference sequence). Deletions cut 4 bases from V and 13 bases from J, with 24 bases between. The CDR3 coding sequence is TGTGCCAGCAGCAAAAATTACCCTCCGGAGCAGGGACAGTACTTC. It specifies CASSKNYPPEQGQYF. The complete variable domain, with remaining parts taken from reference TRBV5-4 and TRBJ2-4, reads ETGVTQSPTHLIKTRGQQVTLRCSSQSGHNTVSWYQQALGQGPQFIFQYYREEENGRGNFPPRFSGLQFPNYSSELNVNALELDDSALYLCASSKNYPPEQGQYFGAGTRLSVL.

V is TRBV11-1 and J is TRBJ1-2; TRBD1 agrees at 8 bases. The CDR3 is 17 amino acids. The germline V gene encodes CDR1 SGHAT and CDR2 FQDESV (reference sequence). V lost 1 base and J lost 3; bases outside the gene matches: 10. The CDR3 region is CASSLGAWGQDYYGYTF. The DNA of the CDR3 is TGTGCCAGCAGCTTAGGGGCTTGGGGACAGGACTACTATGGCTACACCTTC. The full variable domain, with the rest looked up from reference TRBV11-1 and TRBJ1-2, is EAEVAQSPRYKITEKSQAVAFWCDPISGHATLYWYRQILGQGPELLVQFQDESVVDDSQLPKDRFSAERLKGVDSTLKIQPAELGDSAMYLCASSLGAWGQDYYGYTFGSGTRLTVV.

This clone was seen only a few times. V usage is TRBV28 and J usage is TRBJ1-4; 7 bases align to TRBD1. With 2 bases clipped from V and 5 bases from J, the junction kept 5 bases outside the gene matches. The CDR3 totals 15 residues. Per the germline V gene, CDR1 is MDHEN and CDR2 is SYDVKM. DNA of the CDR3: TGTGCCAGCAGTTTAGGGGGGACAGAGAATGAAAAACTGTTTTTT. This sequence encodes CASSLGGTENEKLFF.

The chain links TRBV5-1 to TRBJ2-1, with 7 bases that match TRBD2. With 5 bases clipped from V and 0 bases from J, the junction kept 5 bases outside the gene matches. CDR1 is SGHRS and CDR2 is YFSETQ in the germline V gene. CDR3 length: 15 amino acids. The CDR3 loop is CASRVAGDSYNEQFF. CDR3 sequence (DNA): TGCGCCAGCAGGGTGGCGGGGGACTCCTACAATGAGCAGTTCTTC.

The gene calls are TRBV10-3 and TRBJ1-1; D might be TRBD1 (5 bases). Germline V gives CDR1 ENHRY, CDR2 SYGVKD. The ends were cut back, 0 bases at V and 1 base at J, with 12 bases in the middle. The CDR3 is made up of 16 amino acids. The CDR3 DNA reads as TGTGCCATCAGTGAGTCGCCAGGGAATGCGAACACTGAAGCTTTCTTT. It yields the protein CAISESPGNANTEAFF.

In regard to this clone: The same CDR3 can be traced to other DNA sequences in this sample. V gene TRBV11-2 combines with J gene TRBJ2-5; no clear D. In germline, CDR1 is SGHAT, CDR2 FQNNGV. The V end lost 2 bases, the J end lost 3 bases, and 4 bases lay between the germline ends. The CDR3 is 12 amino acids. The CDR3 bases are TGTGCCAGCAGCTTATCCGAAGAGACCCAGTACTTC. Its translation: CASSLSEETQYF.

The chain joins TRBV7-3 to TRBJ1-2, with a possible D match to TRBD1 (6 bases). From germline, CDR1 is SGHTA and CDR2 FQGTGA. The CDR3 length is 14 residues. V was clipped by 1 base and J by 6 bases, with 12 bases between them. The CDR3 region has the DNA TGTGCCAGCAGCTTAAAGCGGGGGGCGGATGGCTACACCTTC. The encoded protein is CASSLKRGADGYTF.

This clone has a handful of counts. V and J are TRBV11-3 and TRBJ2-2; 11 bases agree with TRBD1. Germline values: CDR1 SGHNT, CDR2 YENEEA. The CDR3 is 16 amino acids. V was pared by 5 bases and J by 5 bases, with 7 bases of the junction left unmatched. CDR3 bases: TGTGCCAGCAGCATAGGACAGGGGGCGCGAACCGGGGAGCTGTTTTTT. It translates to CASSIGQGARTGELFF.

This clone occurred once. The CDR3 here is CASSAPGQSSREQYF. The CDR3 coding sequence is TGTGCCAGCTCTGCGCCGGGACAGTCTTCTCGCGAGCAGTACTTC. V is TRBV28 and J is TRBJ2-7; 7 nucleotides agree with TRBD1. Germline lookup yields CDR1 MDHEN and CDR2 SYDVKM. The CDR3 sequence is 15 residues long. V lost 8 bases and J lost 6; bases outside the gene matches: 16.

The rearrangement links TRBV19 to TRBJ1-4; the match to TRBD1 covers 10 bases. The J segment lost 8 bases and the V segment lost 6 bases, leaving 6 bases of the junction unmatched. Germline V gene sequence: CDR1 LNHDA, CDR2 SQIVND (reference sequence). The CDR3 sequence is 14 residues long. The CDR3 is CASSSGTGDEKLFF. The CDR3 DNA is TGTGCCAGTAGCTCCGGGACAGGGGACGAAAAACTGTTTTTT.

The chain is built from TRBV28 and TRBJ2-7; a weak D match, TRBD1 (5 bases). V lost 7 bases and J lost 2, with 12 bases in between. The CDR3 extends over 13 amino acids. Germline values: CDR1 MDHEN, CDR2 SYDVKM. The CDR3 loop is CASTTRVAYEQYF. The DNA for the CDR3 is TGTGCCAGCACCACCAGGGTGGCCTACGAGCAGTACTTC. Full variable domain (remainder filled in from reference TRBV28 and TRBJ2-7): DVKVTQSSRYLVKRTGEKVFLECVQDMDHENMFWYRQDPGLGLRLIYFSYDVKMKEKGDIPEGYSVSREKKERFSLILESASTNQTSMYLCASTTRVAYEQYFGPGTRLTVT.

V is TRBV6-1 and J is TRBJ1-1, with 9 positions matching TRBD1. Germline-derived CDR1 and CDR2 are MNHNS and SASEGT. V lost 7 bases and J lost 4; bases outside the gene matches: 4. The CDR3 extends over 13 amino acids. As DNA, the CDR3 is TGTGCCAGCACCTTGACAGGGGGCACTGAAGCTTTCTTT. Its protein is CASTLTGGTEAFF.

This chain connects TRBV6-6 to TRBJ2-7; the D is unclear. V lost 10 bases, J lost 5 bases, and 12 bases lay in between. The germline CDR1 and CDR2 sequences are MNHNY and SVGAGI (reference sequence). The CDR3 sequence is 11 residues long. The CDR3 region is CATGILDEQYF. The DNA for the CDR3 is TGTGCCACCGGTATATTGGACGAGCAGTACTTC.

This chain uses TRBV19 with TRBJ1-2, with 10 bases fitting TRBD1. From germline, CDR1 is LNHDA and CDR2 SQIVND (reference sequence). V lost 2 bases and J lost 7; bases outside the gene matches: 7. The CDR3 loop spans 15 amino acids. CDR3 protein: CASSISLTGGAGYTF. CDR3 coding DNA: TGTGCCAGTAGTATAAGCCTGACAGGGGGCGCTGGCTACACCTTC.

This clone has only a few counts. As DNA, the CDR3 is TGCGCCAGCAGTGAGTGGTGGGAGGTGAACACTGAAGCTTTCTTT. Protein product: CASSEWWEVNTEAFF. The chain carries TRBV10-2 and TRBJ1-1; D ambiguous. The CDR3 has 15 amino acids. V gave up 1 base and J gave up 0 bases, with 9 bases separating them. Germline CDR1 WSHSY, CDR2 SAAADI.

V and J are TRBV7-8 and TRBJ2-2, with TRBD1 as a possible D gene (5 bases). This CDR3 is 16 amino acids long. Germline CDR1 is SGHVS and CDR2 is FQNEAQ. Trimming removed 1 base from V and 4 bases from J, with 13 bases in between. The CDR3 loop is CASSLGSHRSTGELFF. CDR3 sequence (DNA): TGTGCCAGCAGCTTAGGGAGTCACAGGAGCACCGGGGAGCTGTTTTTT.

The gene calls are TRBV5-6 and TRBJ2-5; 12 nucleotides match TRBD2. Trimming took 3 bases from V and 2 from J; bases not matched to a gene: 2. CDR3 length: 15 residues. Per germline, CDR1 SGHDT and CDR2 YYEEEE. CDR3 region: CASSWGTSGQETQYF. In nucleotides, the CDR3 is TGTGCCAGCAGCTGGGGGACTAGCGGGCAAGAGACCCAGTACTTC.

The V gene is TRBV9, the J gene TRBJ2-4, with D possibly being TRBD1 (5 bases). V was pared by 0 bases and J by 0 bases, with 13 bases between. This CDR3 has 17 amino acids. Germline CDR1 reads SGDLS; CDR2 reads YYNGEE. CDR3 residues: CASSVGAGSLAKNIQYF. In DNA, the CDR3 is TGTGCCAGCAGCGTAGGAGCAGGGTCCCTAGCCAAAAACATTCAGTACTTC.

This clone is a singleton in its sample. The chain has TRBV10-1 and TRBJ2-7; 9 bases map to TRBD2. The ends lost 11 bases at V and 2 bases at J; junction bases unmatched: 13. From germline, CDR1 is WNHNN and CDR2 SYGVQD (reference sequence). The CDR3 is made up of 15 amino acids. CDR3 amino acids: CAPPKAGGNPYEQYF. CDR3 in DNA: TGCGCCCCCCCGAAAGCGGGGGGAAACCCCTACGAGCAGTACTTC.

Here the CDR3 reads CAISDGLAGQETQYF. The CDR3 DNA reads TGTGCCATCAGTGATGGACTAGCGGGACAAGAGACCCAGTACTTC. V gene TRBV10-3 combines with J gene TRBJ2-5; 12 bases are a match to TRBD2. Germline trimming cut 3 bases from V and 2 bases from J; bases unmatched to any gene: 1. The CDR3 runs 15 residues. The germline gives CDR1 ENHRY, CDR2 SYGVKD.

The V gene is TRBV14, the J gene TRBJ1-1, with D perhaps TRBD1 (6 bases). Trimming shortened V by 2 bases and J by 1 base, and 11 bases separated the two germline ends. This CDR3 has 15 amino acids. Germline V gene data show CDR1 as SGHDN and CDR2 as FVKESK. The CDR3 reads CASSQNRVPNTEAFF. The CDR3 DNA follows: TGTGCCAGCAGCCAAAACAGGGTCCCGAACACTGAAGCTTTCTTT.

The chain has TRBV19 and TRBJ1-2; D ambiguous. Germline loops: CDR1 LNHDA, CDR2 SQIVND (reference sequence). Trimming left V 6 bases short and J 8 bases short, with 13 bases between. This CDR3 contains 12 residues. CDR3 nucleotides: TGTGCCAGTAGCCAACGTACGGGGGGCTACACCTTC. Protein product: CASSQRTGGYTF. Looking up the rest from reference TRBV19 and TRBJ1-2 gives the full variable domain: DGGITQSPKYLFRKEGQNVTLSCEQNLNHDAMYWYRQDPGQGLRLIYYSQIVNDFQKGDIAEGYSVSREKKESFPLTVTSAQKNPTAFYLCASSQRTGGYTFGSGTRLTVV.

The rearrangement joins TRBV2 to TRBJ2-1; TRBD2 agrees at 11 bases. V lost 5 bases to trimming and J lost 6 bases; unmatched junction nucleotides: 6. The CDR3 has 15 residues. Germline V gene data show CDR1 as SNHLY and CDR2 as FYNNEI. This chain's CDR3 is CASSIAGGPGNEQFF. CDR3 nucleotides: TGTGCCAGCAGTATAGCGGGGGGGCCGGGCAATGAGCAGTTCTTC. Full variable domain (rest looked up from reference TRBV2 and TRBJ2-1): EPEVTQTPSHQVTQMGQEVILRCVPISNHLYFYWYRQILGQKVEFLVSFYNNEISEKSEIFDDQFSVERPDGSNFTLKIRSTKLEDSAMYFCASSIAGGPGNEQFFGPGTRLTVL.

The chain links TRBV9 to TRBJ2-1; 8 positions agree with TRBD2. Germline CDR1 and CDR2: SGDLS and YYNGEE. CDR3 length: 15 residues. V dropped 0 bases and J dropped 1; count of bases not matched to a gene: 0. The DNA of the CDR3 is TGTGCCAGCAGCGTAGCGGGGGGGTCCTACAATGAGCAGTTCTTC. Its protein product is CASSVAGGSYNEQFF.

A few counts support this clone. The rearrangement joins TRBV7-9 to TRBJ2-7; no clear D gene. The ends were cut back, 3 bases at V and 2 bases at J, with 14 bases in the middle. In germline, CDR1 is SEHNR, CDR2 FQNEAQ (reference sequence). This CDR3 is 15 amino acids long. CDR3 in DNA: TGTGCCAGCAGCTTTGGGCCTCCTCCCACCTACGAGCAGTACTTC. Translating it yields CASSFGPPPTYEQYF.

As concerns this clone: Sequence at one end of the junction differs from germline and may be a read error. The J gene is TRBJ2-7, the V gene TRBV27; the D gene is possibly TRBD1 (6 bases). This CDR3 contains 13 residues. Per germline, CDR1 MNHEY and CDR2 SMNVEV (reference sequence). CDR3 in amino acids: CATSSKGGYEQYF. DNA for the CDR3: TGTGCCACCAGTTCTAAAGGGGGTTACGAGCAGTACTTC.